What follows describes a single T cell receptor (beta chain). Its specificity is not known. This is likely a read error, given that the CDR3 carries no conserved phenylalanine or tryptophan at its end. This record comes from a study of tumor and adjacent non-tumor tissue in lung cancer. Study-level background: Each sample yielded some 4 million productive TCRbeta reads on average.

V lost 10 bases to trimming and J lost 2 bases; unmatched junction nucleotides: 5. CDR3 length: 13 amino acids. Germline-derived CDR1 and CDR2 are KGHDR and SFDVKD. Three rounds of nested PCR, following a modified ARM-PCR protocol, produced the TCRbeta library. TCRdb analysed the multiplex PCR reads with MiXCR anew, one entry per CDR3 protein. The table shows under 95,000 distinct CDR3 sequences, with approximately 80% occurring only once. RNA was extracted from bulk tissue without any cell sorting. The normal lung tissue was taken more than 3 cm from the tumor edge. Study observations and caveats: Normal lung showed higher cumulative top 100 clone frequency than tumor.

This TCR derives from a man between 60 and 70 years old with non-small cell lung cancer. The chain has TRBV24-1 and TRBJ2-3; 7 bases fit TRBD1. The sample consisted of distant non-tumor lung tissue. Here the CDR3 reads CATKDRNTDTQYS. CDR3 sequence (DNA): TGTGCCACTAAGGACAGGAACACAGATACGCAGTATTCT.